This T cell receptor beta chain was retrieved from a study of shared clonotypes between healthy human individuals. Clones were sequenced by immunoSEQ multiplex PCR, and TCRdb holds only the in-frame ones, with some missing. The sample consists of more than 1,200,000 clones, just under 99% of them appearing once. V gave up 1 base and J gave up 1 base, with 11 bases separating them. The CDR3 consists of 16 residues. Germline lookup yields CDR1 SGHTA and CDR2 FQGNSA. The TCR originated in a man between 25 and 39 years old in good health. The chain couples TRBV7-2 to TRBJ1-3; D perhaps matches TRBD1 (5 bases). Sequencing was performed on naive CD4+ T cells sorted from blood. Subset in this sample: CD45RA+ positively selected. The CDR3 nucleotides read TGTGCCAGCAGCTTAGGAACCGGGGCGTCTGGAAACACCATATATTTT. Protein product: CASSLGTGASGNTIYF. The full variable domain, completed using reference TRBV7-2 and TRBJ1-3, is GAGVSQSPSNKVTEKGKDVELRCDPISGHTALYWYRQSLGQGLEFLIYFQGNSAPDKSGLPSDRFSAERTGGSVSTLTIQRTQQEDSAVYLCASSLGTGASGNTIYFGEGSWLTVV.